The T cell receptor (beta chain) described here comes from a study of blood T cell repertoires in COVID-19 (dated by TCRdb to the early 2020s). Background on the whole study: Samples covering the acute and convalescent phases of COVID-19 were provided by collaborators in the United States, Italy and Spain. Subjects who had been exposed to COVID-19, were actively infected with it, or had recovered from it provided the deeply sampled blood TCRbeta repertoires that made up the dataset. The repertoires were released in a freely available public database intended as a resource for research on the immune response to SARS-CoV-2. Where available, HLA class I and class II types were taken from metadata supplied by the sample provider and were not determined by assay-based typing. The samples were drawn from two sources: the first 160 participants of the ongoing ImmuneRACE study, and over 950 subjects contributed by 6 global collaborators. The prospective study material was composed of cDNA or gDNA derived from T cells, B-cell-depleted T cells, or PBMCs. The sample metadata nearly always contained a de-identified subject ID, COVID-19 status, age in years and sex. Study-level results and caveats: The amount of clinical and demographic metadata varied by source and participant and was provided uncurated.

Enrolling through a virtual design, the prospective study's participants ranged in age from roughly 18 to 100 years and lived across roughly 24 United States geographic areas. Cohort assignment in the prospective study relied on participant-reported clinical history from a screening survey and a study questionnaire. Exposed participants had been in contact with someone with a PCR-confirmed or clinician-diagnosed COVID-19 case within 2 weeks of study entry. In the prospective study, whole blood, serum and a nasopharyngeal or oropharyngeal swab were collected from each participant by mobile phlebotomists. Prospective study participants could optionally give additional blood draws and questionnaires over an approximately two-month period. Prospective study blood samples were shipped either frozen or at room temperature before DNA extraction. Concerning this clone: The antigen it recognizes is unknown. Base qualities are missing; no much larger clone stands one base away.

TCRbeta CDR3 regions were amplified from genomic DNA by means of the immunoSEQ Assay, a bias-controlled multiplex PCR. As for how the authors treated the data: The number of nucleated cells in each sample was estimated from the amplification of reference gene primers within the assay. Sequence reads were collapsed and filtered to measure the absolute abundance of every unique TCRbeta CDR3 rearrangement. For each sample, productive Simpson clonality was calculated as the square root of Simpson's diversity index over productive rearrangements. In its TCRdb copy, this immuneACCESS table keeps in-frame sequences only and misses some clones. Where compared with another copy, unresolved V genes explain less than half of these, and the others have no known cause. V and J calls and clone size are copied from that table; D and trimming were computed from the DNA. The sample table contains some 290,000 clones; only one count was recorded for roughly nine tenths of them. The leading ten clones occupy about 4% of the sample.

The CDR3, from cysteine to phenylalanine, totals 15 residues. The read is trimmed to its CDR3 DNA, 45 bases read in frame from base 1. Sequences MNHEY (CDR1) and SVGAGI (CDR2) are obtained from the germline V gene. V lost 6 bases and J lost 7 bases, and the count of bases not matched to a germline gene is 13. This sequence was found in a woman under 40 who had been exposed to COVID-19. Material for sequencing was PBMCs or T cells enriched from blood (not recorded which). This chain is built from TRBV6-5 and TRBJ2-5, and TRBD2 aligns with 8 junction nucleotides. Here the CDR3 is given as CASRTGGLRWGTQYF. The sequence in DNA is TGTGCCAGCAGAACGGGGGGGCTGCGCTGGGGGACCCAGTACTTC.